These T cell receptor beta chains were read from a single sample in a study of identical twins. One entry per CDR3 protein, called by TCRdb with MiXCR from the 5' RACE reads. Of under 500,000 distinct CDR3 sequences listed, roughly 13% are singletons. The same data also contributed to another study, on yellow fever vaccine responses in identical twins.

The sequenced sample consisted of CD4+ T cells sorted from blood. The receptors were gathered from a woman between 18 and 29 years old in good health. Both conserved end residues are trimmed from each CDR3.

j_gene: TRBJ2-5
v_gene: TRBV7-2
CDR3aa: ASSRGGRGLETQY

j_gene: TRBJ2-7
v_gene: TRBV12-3/TRBV12-4
CDR3aa: ASSLTAGAYEQY

j_gene: TRBJ2-7
v_gene: TRBV20-1
CDR3aa: SARGYGGNSYEQY

j_gene: TRBJ1-1
v_gene: TRBV5-1
CDR3aa: ASSSMNTEAF

j_gene: TRBJ2-7
v_gene: TRBV20-1
CDR3aa: STGLAGGPSYEQY

j_gene: TRBJ1-2
v_gene: TRBV4-2
CDR3aa: ASSQRGQPYGYT

j_gene: TRBJ1-2
v_gene: TRBV5-1
CDR3aa: ASSLGKNYGYT

j_gene: TRBJ2-2
v_gene: TRBV5-1
CDR3aa: ASSFGTASTGELF

j_gene: TRBJ2-7
v_gene: TRBV3-1
CDR3aa: ASSRGTSGVYEQY

j_gene: TRBJ2-2
v_gene: TRBV7-2
CDR3aa: ASSLSPVTGELF

j_gene: TRBJ1-1
v_gene: TRBV5-1
CDR3aa: ASSLQGMNTEAF

j_gene: TRBJ2-5
v_gene: TRBV5-1
CDR3aa: ASSLEGGGQETQY

j_gene: TRBJ2-3
v_gene: TRBV12-3/TRBV12-4
CDR3aa: AFCSARLMGGQMDTQY

j_gene: TRBJ2-4
v_gene: TRBV28
CDR3aa: ASSSESRGQNIQY

j_gene: TRBJ2-1
v_gene: TRBV9
CDR3aa: ASTADVGYNEQF

j_gene: TRBJ1-1
v_gene: TRBV20-1
CDR3aa: SASPDKNTEAF

j_gene: TRBJ2-7
v_gene: TRBV3-1
CDR3aa: ASSQGSGVEYEQY

j_gene: TRBJ1-2
v_gene: TRBV10-3
CDR3aa: AISESRTGGAGGYT

j_gene: TRBJ2-5
v_gene: TRBV24-1
CDR3aa: ATSDNVYQGTQY

j_gene: TRBJ2-3
v_gene: TRBV7-6
CDR3aa: ASSRLLDRGTDTQY

j_gene: TRBJ2-3
v_gene: TRBV5-1
CDR3aa: ASSWGTFTDTQY

j_gene: TRBJ2-7
v_gene: TRBV7-2
CDR3aa: VSMTGGTGGVEQY

j_gene: TRBJ2-7
v_gene: TRBV11-1
CDR3aa: ASSNSGTRMEQY

j_gene: TRBJ2-3
v_gene: TRBV6-2/TRBV6-3
CDR3aa: ASSSRGTSGGALRTDTQY

j_gene: TRBJ2-3
v_gene: TRBV7-8
CDR3aa: ASSLGSSETDTQY